This passage covers 25 T cell receptor beta chains from one sample sequenced in a study of cytomegalovirus exposure and HLA in healthy donors. The primer mix had 60 Vbeta and 13 Jbeta primers. The assay was immunoSEQ multiplex PCR, and TCRdb's table has in-frame clones only and misses some. The sample shows about 160,000 clones, around four fifths of them seen only once. What was sequenced was PBMCs. Receptors originate from a man between 18 and 29 years old in good health and CMV-seronegative.

This sequence joins TRBV5-6 and TRBJ2-5, with 7 bases matching TRBD1. J was trimmed by 4 bases and V by 3 bases; bases with no gene match: 12. CDR1 and CDR2 from the germline V gene are SGHDT and YYEEEE. This CDR3 contains 16 residues. CDR3 nucleotides: TGTGCCAGCAGCTCGACACGACAGGGTTATGGAGAGACCCAGTACTTC. It yields the protein CASSSTRQGYGETQYF.

This rearrangement joins TRBV2 to TRBJ2-6; D uncertain. Trimming took off 2 bases at V and 0 bases at J, with 5 bases between the two ends. The CDR3 covers 15 residues. CDR1 is SNHLY, CDR2 FYNNEI, per germline. The CDR3 loop reads CASSELGSGANVLTF. The CDR3 DNA sequence: TGTGCCAGCAGTGAACTAGGCTCTGGGGCCAACGTCCTGACTTTC.

The chain employs TRBV28 and TRBJ2-3; 12 bases agree with TRBD2. Losses at the gene ends were 6 bases for V and 1 base for J; bases not matched to a gene: 8. Germline values: CDR1 MDHEN, CDR2 SYDVKM. This CDR3 comprises 17 residues. The CDR3 is CASSPLTSGSGTDTQYF. In nucleotides, the CDR3 is TGTGCCAGCAGCCCCCTGACTAGCGGGAGTGGCACAGATACGCAGTATTTT.

The rearrangement uses TRBV5-4 and TRBJ1-5; 7 positions agree with TRBD1. There are 13 residues in the CDR3. CDR1 and CDR2 from the germline V gene are SGHNT and YYREEE (reference sequence). V lost 7 bases and J lost 4; bases outside the gene matches: 5. The CDR3 region has the DNA TGTGCCAGCGGGACAGATACTAATCAGCCCCAGCATTTT. Its translation: CASGTDTNQPQHF.

This clone appeared a single time. The chain employs TRBV2 and TRBJ2-7, with D possibly being TRBD1 (6 bases). Per the germline V gene, CDR1 is SNHLY and CDR2 is FYNNEI. The CDR3 contains 17 residues. Trimming shortened V by 4 bases and J by 2 bases, and 21 bases separated the two germline ends. The chain's CDR3 is CASSGMSRGTGTYEQYF. In DNA, the CDR3 is TGTGCCAGCAGTGGAATGTCAAGGGGGACGGGGACCTACGAGCAGTACTTC. Complete variable domain (other parts from reference TRBV2 and TRBJ2-7): EPEVTQTPSHQVTQMGQEVILRCVPISNHLYFYWYRQILGQKVEFLVSFYNNEISEKSEIFDDQFSVERPDGSNFTLKIRSTKLEDSAMYFCASSGMSRGTGTYEQYFGPGTRLTVT.

The chain joins TRBV10-3 to TRBJ2-3, with D possibly being TRBD2 (6 bases). This CDR3 comprises 12 residues. Per germline, CDR1 ENHRY and CDR2 SYGVKD. With 10 bases removed from V and 2 bases from J, the gap between germline ends came to 10 bases. The CDR3, as DNA: TGTGCCACTTTAGCGGCCACAGATACGCAGTATTTT. It translates to CATLAATDTQYF.

J is TRBJ2-5 and V is TRBV9, with a weak D call TRBD2 (7 bases). Trimming pared 3 bases from V and 2 bases from J, leaving 11 bases between. Germline CDR1 reads SGDLS; CDR2 reads YYNGEE. This CDR3 region has 14 residues. The CDR3 here is CASSGGGEQETQYF. DNA of the CDR3: TGTGCCAGCAGCGGAGGGGGGGAACAAGAGACCCAGTACTTC.

The count of this clone is one. V usage is TRBV5-1 and J usage is TRBJ1-4, with 10 positions matching TRBD1. V dropped 7 bases and J dropped 7; count of bases not matched to a gene: 7. This CDR3 is built from 14 residues. CDR1 SGHRS and CDR2 YFSETQ come from the germline V gene. In DNA, the CDR3 is TGCGCCAGCGCTCTGACAGGGGGCGTTGAAAAACTGTTTTTT. This translates into CASALTGGVEKLFF.

This clone was seen just once. The V and J genes are TRBV5-1 and TRBJ2-1, with D possibly matching TRBD2 (5 bases). There are 14 residues in the CDR3. Looked up from germline, CDR1 is SGHRS and CDR2 is YFSETQ. With 0 bases removed from V and 8 bases from J, the gap between germline ends came to 12 bases. The CDR3 DNA reads TGCGCCAGCAGCTTGGCACTAGAGGGAGATGAGCAGTTCTTC. This sequence encodes CASSLALEGDEQFF.

The chain has TRBV5-5 and TRBJ2-1; D unclear. Trimming pared 4 bases from V and 7 bases from J, leaving 9 bases between. CDR1 SGHKS and CDR2 YYEKEE come from the germline V gene (reference sequence). The CDR3 is 12 residues long. The CDR3 protein is CASSPNRNEQFF. DNA for the CDR3: TGTGCCAGCAGCCCGAACCGGAATGAGCAGTTCTTC. Using reference TRBV5-5 and TRBJ2-1 for the parts outside the CDR3, the full variable domain is DAGVTQSPTHLIKTRGQQVTLRCSPISGHKSVSWYQQVLGQGPQFIFQYYEKEERGRGNFPDRFSARQFPNYSSELNVNALLLGDSALYLCASSPNRNEQFFGPGTRLTVL.

The chain combines TRBV4-1 with TRBJ2-3, with D uncertain. Germline values: CDR1 MGHRA, CDR2 YSYEKL. This CDR3 is 15 amino acids long. V lost 0 bases and J lost 0, with 7 bases in between. The CDR3 reads CASSQDRVSTDTQYF. The CDR3 DNA sequence: TGCGCCAGCAGCCAAGATCGGGTCAGCACAGATACGCAGTATTTT.

Only a few counts were recorded for this clone. In DNA, the CDR3 is TGTGCCAGCAGCTTATATGCGGAGCCCCCCTACAATGAGCAGTTCTTC. This translates into CASSLYAEPPYNEQFF. The chain combines TRBV7-8 with TRBJ2-1; D not resolved. Germline V CDR1 and CDR2: SGHVS, FQNEAQ. Trimming left V 2 bases short and J 2 bases short, with 13 bases between. The CDR3 contains 16 residues.

The chain has TRBV19 and TRBJ1-2; the D is unclear. The V end was cut by 5 bases, the J end by 4 bases, with 14 bases between. The CDR3 has 14 residues. CDR1 is LNHDA, CDR2 SQIVND, per germline (reference sequence). The DNA of the CDR3 is TGTGCCAGTAGTTCCTTGGAGGCATTCTATGGCTACACCTTC. Its translation is CASSSLEAFYGYTF.

The chain recombines TRBV6-6 with TRBJ1-6, with 7 bases identical to TRBD1. The junction had 5 bases not matched to a gene; V was cut back by 5 bases and J by 16 bases. This CDR3 comprises 11 residues. Germline CDR1 reads MNHNY; CDR2 reads SVGAGI (reference sequence). The CDR3 DNA follows: TGTGCCAGCAGTACCAGGGGGGATCTCCACTTT. Protein product: CASSTRGDLHF.

The chain is built from TRBV5-1 and TRBJ2-5; no clear D. Deletions cut 0 bases from V and 4 bases from J, with 7 bases between. The CDR3 length is 13 residues. Germline V gives CDR1 SGHRS, CDR2 YFSETQ. CDR3 loop: CASSLEVAETQYF. CDR3 DNA: TGCGCCAGCAGCTTGGAAGTAGCAGAGACCCAGTACTTC. Full variable domain (missing parts from reference TRBV5-1 and TRBJ2-5): KAGVTQTPRYLIKTRGQQVTLSCSPISGHRSVSWYQQTPGQGLQFLFEYFSETQRNKGNFPGRFSGRQFSNSRSEMNVSTLELGDSALYLCASSLEVAETQYFGPGTRLLVL.

The chain employs TRBV7-9 and TRBJ1-1; the D gene is possibly TRBD1 (5 bases). Germline CDR1 and CDR2: SEHNR and FQNEAQ (reference sequence). The CDR3 covers 13 residues. V was clipped by 5 bases and J by 6 bases, with 13 bases between them. The CDR3 region has the DNA TGTGCCAGCAGCCTAACCGACAGTGCTGAAGCTTTCTTT. This encodes CASSLTDSAEAFF.

The chain recombines TRBV11-3 with TRBJ2-3; D not certain. CDR1 is SGHNT, CDR2 YENEEA, per germline. This CDR3 spans 12 amino acids. Trimming shortened V by 0 bases and J by 11 bases, and 9 bases separated the two germline ends. The CDR3 DNA reads as TGTGCCAGCAGCTTAGATCGGAACAGGCAGTATTTT. This gives the protein CASSLDRNRQYF.

This chain links TRBV30 with TRBJ2-5; TRBD2 matches 8 bases. The CDR3 totals 14 residues. The germline gives CDR1 GTSNPN, CDR2 SVGIG (reference sequence). Trimming took 1 base from V and 5 from J; bases not matched to a gene: 6. The DNA for the CDR3 is TGTGCCTGGAGTGGGACTAGCCTTGGGGAGACCCAGTACTTC. Translation gives CAWSGTSLGETQYF. Supplemented by reference TRBV30 and TRBJ2-5, the full variable domain reads SQTIHQWPATLVQPVGSPLSLECTVEGTSNPNLYWYRQAAGRGLQLLFYSVGIGQISSEVPQNLSASRPQDRQFILSSKKLLLSDSGFYLCAWSGTSLGETQYFGPGTRLLVL.

The chain links TRBV18 to TRBJ2-2; D unclear. The CDR3 length is 14 residues. Germline lookup yields CDR1 KGHSH and CDR2 LQKENI. V was pared by 3 bases and J by 6 bases, with 11 bases between. CDR3 in amino acids: CASSPQRNSGELFF. As DNA, the CDR3 is TGTGCCAGCTCACCCCAGCGCAATTCCGGGGAGCTGTTTTTT. Combining the CDR3 with reference TRBV18 and TRBJ2-2 gives the whole variable domain NAGVMQNPRHLVRRRGQEARLRCSPMKGHSHVYWYRQLPEEGLKFMVYLQKENIIDESGMPKERFSAEFPKEGPSILRIQQVVRGDSAAYFCASSPQRNSGELFFGEGSRLTVL.

The chain employs TRBV7-2 and TRBJ2-2, with D maybe TRBD2 (6 bases). V was shortened by 7 bases and J by 2 bases, with 14 bases between the two germline ends. The V gene's germline CDR1 is SGHTA and CDR2 FQGNSA. This CDR3 has 15 residues. The CDR3 bases are TGTGCCAGCATCCCCGGGAGCGACAACACCGGGGAGCTGTTTTTT. Protein product: CASIPGSDNTGELFF.

The rearrangement joins TRBV7-9 to TRBJ2-5; TRBD1 matches at 9 bases. Germline V gene data show CDR1 as SEHNR and CDR2 as FQNEAQ (reference sequence). Germline trimming cut 6 bases from V and 5 bases from J; bases unmatched to any gene: 7. The CDR3 is 14 amino acids. DNA for the CDR3: TGTGCCAGCAGACCCGGGACAGGGTTGGAGACCCAGTACTTC. Its translation is CASRPGTGLETQYF.

This sequence joins TRBV6-1 and TRBJ1-2; 7 nucleotides align to TRBD1. Unmatched junction bases numbered 8, after V lost 6 bases and J lost 7 bases. The CDR3 sequence is 13 residues long. CDR1 and CDR2 from the germline V gene are MNHNS and SASEGT. CDR3 sequence: CASRETGWAGYTF. The CDR3 bases are TGTGCCAGCAGGGAGACAGGGTGGGCTGGCTACACCTTC.

CDR3 sequence (DNA): TGTGCCAGCACCGGGACACTTGCCGGGGAGCTGTTTTTT. Translation gives CASTGTLAGELFF. The V gene is TRBV2, the J gene TRBJ2-2, with D perhaps matching TRBD1 (6 bases). Germline values: CDR1 SNHLY, CDR2 FYNNEI. V lost 7 bases and J lost 6, with 12 bases in between. This CDR3 has 13 residues.

This chain joins TRBV27 and TRBJ2-3; 8 bases line up with TRBD2. Germline CDR1 MNHEY, CDR2 SMNVEV (reference sequence). Trimming took 5 bases from V and 6 from J; bases not matched to a gene: 10. This CDR3 is built from 15 residues. The DNA for the CDR3 is TGTGCCAGCAGTCCCATGGGCGGGAGGCGGGATACGCAGTATTTT. This codes for CASSPMGGRRDTQYF.

This clone appeared a single time. The chain carries TRBV9 and TRBJ1-6; a weak D match, TRBD1 (6 bases). V shed 3 bases and J shed 6 bases, with 10 bases lying between them. Germline V gives CDR1 SGDLS, CDR2 YYNGEE. This CDR3 has 14 amino acids. The CDR3 coding sequence is TGTGCCAGCAGCGCCCGGGACACTAATTCACCCCTCCACTTT. Protein sequence: CASSARDTNSPLHF.